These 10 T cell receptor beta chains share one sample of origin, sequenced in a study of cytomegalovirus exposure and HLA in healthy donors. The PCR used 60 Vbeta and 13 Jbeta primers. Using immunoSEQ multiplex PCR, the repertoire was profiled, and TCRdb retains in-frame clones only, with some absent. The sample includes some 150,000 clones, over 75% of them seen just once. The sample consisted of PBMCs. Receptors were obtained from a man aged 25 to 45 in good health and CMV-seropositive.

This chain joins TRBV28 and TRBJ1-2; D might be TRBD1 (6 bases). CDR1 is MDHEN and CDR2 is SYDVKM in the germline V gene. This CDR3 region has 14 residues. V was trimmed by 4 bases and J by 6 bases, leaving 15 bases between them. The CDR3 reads CASSSRGIADGYTF. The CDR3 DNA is TGTGCCAGCAGTTCCAGGGGAATTGCTGATGGCTACACCTTC.

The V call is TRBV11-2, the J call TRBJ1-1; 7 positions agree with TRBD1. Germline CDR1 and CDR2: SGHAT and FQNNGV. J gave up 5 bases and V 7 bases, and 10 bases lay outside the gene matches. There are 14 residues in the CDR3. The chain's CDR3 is CASNLDRVGTEAFF. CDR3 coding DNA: TGTGCCAGCAACCTAGACAGGGTAGGGACTGAAGCTTTCTTT.

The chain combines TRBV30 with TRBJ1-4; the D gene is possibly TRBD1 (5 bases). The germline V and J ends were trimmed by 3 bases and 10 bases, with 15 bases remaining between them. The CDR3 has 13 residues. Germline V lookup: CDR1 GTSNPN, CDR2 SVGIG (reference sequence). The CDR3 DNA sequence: TGTGCCTGGAGGGACAATCAAATCGGAAAACTGTTTTTT. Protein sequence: CAWRDNQIGKLFF.

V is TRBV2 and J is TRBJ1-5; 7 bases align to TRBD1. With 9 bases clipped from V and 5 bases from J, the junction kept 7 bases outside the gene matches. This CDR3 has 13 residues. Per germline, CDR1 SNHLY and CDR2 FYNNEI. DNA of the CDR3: TGTGCCAGTTCGCAGGGGGGATATCAGCCCCAGCATTTT. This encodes CASSQGGYQPQHF. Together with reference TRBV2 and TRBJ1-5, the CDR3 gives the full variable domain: EPEVTQTPSHQVTQMGQEVILRCVPISNHLYFYWYRQILGQKVEFLVSFYNNEISEKSEIFDDQFSVERPDGSNFTLKIRSTKLEDSAMYFCASSQGGYQPQHFGDGTRLSIL.

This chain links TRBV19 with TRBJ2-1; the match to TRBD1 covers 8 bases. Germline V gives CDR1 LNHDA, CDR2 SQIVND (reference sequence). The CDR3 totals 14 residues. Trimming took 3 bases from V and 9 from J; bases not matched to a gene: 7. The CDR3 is CASSIQDRAGEQFF. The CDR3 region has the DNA TGTGCCAGTAGTATCCAGGACAGGGCGGGTGAGCAGTTCTTC.

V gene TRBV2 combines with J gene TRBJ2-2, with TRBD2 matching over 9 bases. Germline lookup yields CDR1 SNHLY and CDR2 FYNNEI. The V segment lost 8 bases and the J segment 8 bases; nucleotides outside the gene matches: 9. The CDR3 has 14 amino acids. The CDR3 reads CASWRGRVGGELFF. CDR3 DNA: TGTGCCAGCTGGCGCGGGAGGGTGGGAGGGGAGCTGTTTTTT.

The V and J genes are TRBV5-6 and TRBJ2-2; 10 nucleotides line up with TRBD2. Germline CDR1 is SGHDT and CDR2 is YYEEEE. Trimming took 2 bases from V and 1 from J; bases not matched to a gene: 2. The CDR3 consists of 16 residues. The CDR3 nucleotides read TGTGCCAGCAGCTTAACTAGCGGGATGAACACCGGGGAGCTGTTTTTT. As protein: CASSLTSGMNTGELFF.

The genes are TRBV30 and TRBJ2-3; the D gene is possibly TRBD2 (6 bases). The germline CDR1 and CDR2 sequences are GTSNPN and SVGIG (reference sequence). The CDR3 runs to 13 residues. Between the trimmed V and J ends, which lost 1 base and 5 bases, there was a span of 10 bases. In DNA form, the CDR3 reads TGTGCCTGGAGTGGGGCGGGGCGAGATACGCAGTATTTT. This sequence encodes CAWSGAGRDTQYF.

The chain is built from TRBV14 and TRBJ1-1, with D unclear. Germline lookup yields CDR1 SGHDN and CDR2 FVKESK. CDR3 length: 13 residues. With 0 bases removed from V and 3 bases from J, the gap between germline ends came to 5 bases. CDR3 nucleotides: TGTGCCAGCAGCCAAGAACAGTACACTGAAGCTTTCTTT. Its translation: CASSQEQYTEAFF. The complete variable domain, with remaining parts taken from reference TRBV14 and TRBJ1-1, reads EAGVTQFPSHSVIEKGQTVTLRCDPISGHDNLYWYRRVMGKEIKFLLHFVKESKQDESGMPNNRFLAERTGGTYSTLKVQPAELEDSGVYFCASSQEQYTEAFFGQGTRLTVV.

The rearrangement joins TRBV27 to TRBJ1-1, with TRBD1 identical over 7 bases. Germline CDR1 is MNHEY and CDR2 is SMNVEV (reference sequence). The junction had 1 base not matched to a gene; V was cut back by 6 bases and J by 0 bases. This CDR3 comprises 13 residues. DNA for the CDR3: TGTGCCAGCAGGGGACAGCTGAACACTGAAGCTTTCTTT. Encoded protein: CASRGQLNTEAFF.